This T cell receptor beta chain appears in the sequencing data of a study of PD-L1 blockade in urothelial cancer. The table came from immunoSEQ multiplex PCR; TCRdb's copy has only in-frame clones and leaves some out. The repertoire includes more than 30,000 clones, 75% to 90% of them detected once, and under 4.5% sits in the top ten. The germline V gene has CDR1 SGHVS and CDR2 FQNEAQ. Trimming shortened V by 2 bases and J by 0 bases, and 16 bases separated the two germline ends. This CDR3 has 17 residues. The chain has TRBV7-8 and TRBJ2-5; D is undetermined. Sequencing used PBMCs, obtained around atezolizumab (anti-PD-L1) treatment. The TCR sequence derives from a man aged 50 to 59 with urothelial cancer. CDR3: CASSLPLSPLYQETQYF. The CDR3 DNA follows: TGTGCCAGCAGCTTACCACTCTCTCCCTTGTACCAAGAGACCCAGTACTTC.